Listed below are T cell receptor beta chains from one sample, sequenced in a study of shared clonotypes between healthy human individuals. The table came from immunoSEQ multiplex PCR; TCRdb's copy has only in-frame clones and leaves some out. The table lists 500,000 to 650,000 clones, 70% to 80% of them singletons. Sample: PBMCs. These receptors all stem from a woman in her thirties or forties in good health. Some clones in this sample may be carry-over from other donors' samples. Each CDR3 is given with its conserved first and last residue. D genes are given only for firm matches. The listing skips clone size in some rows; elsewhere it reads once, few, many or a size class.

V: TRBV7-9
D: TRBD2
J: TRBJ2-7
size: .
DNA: TGTGCCAGCAGCCGAGCGGGGACTCGGTCCTACGAGCAGTACTTC
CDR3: CASSRAGTRSYEQYF

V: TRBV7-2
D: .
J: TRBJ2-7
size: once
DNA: TGTGCCAGCAGCTTAGGTGCGGACTTCTCCTACGAGCAGTACTTC
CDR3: CASSLGADFSYEQYF

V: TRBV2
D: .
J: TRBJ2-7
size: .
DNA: TGTGCCAGCCAAAAACACGATAAGGGCTACGAGCAGTACTTC
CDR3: CASQKHDKGYEQYF

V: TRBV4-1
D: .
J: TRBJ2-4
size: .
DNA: TGCGCCAGCAGCCGCCGACAAGCAGGTGGAAACATTCAGTACTTC
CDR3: CASSRRQAGGNIQYF

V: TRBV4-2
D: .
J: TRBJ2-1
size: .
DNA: TGTGCCAGCAGCCTTTCCGGGGACACGCGAATCAATGAGCAGTTCTTC
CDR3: CASSLSGDTRINEQFF

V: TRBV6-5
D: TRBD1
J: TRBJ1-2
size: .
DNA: TGTGCCAGCAGGCAGGGGGCTGGTTATGGCTACACCTTC
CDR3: CASRQGAGYGYTF

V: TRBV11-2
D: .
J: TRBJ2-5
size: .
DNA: TGTGCCAGCAGCCAGGGACACCAAGAGACCCAGTACTTC
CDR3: CASSQGHQETQYF

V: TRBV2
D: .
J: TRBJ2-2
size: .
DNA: TGTGCCAGCAGTGACAGGGACGGGGAGCTGTTTTTT
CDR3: CASSDRDGELFF

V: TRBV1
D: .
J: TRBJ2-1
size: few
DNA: TGCACCAGCAGCCAAGGGGGGCATGAGCAGTTCTTC
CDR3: CTSSQGGHEQFF

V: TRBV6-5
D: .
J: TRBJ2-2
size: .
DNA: TGTGCCAGCAGCGGATATGGCGGGGAGCTGTTTTTT
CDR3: CASSGYGGELFF

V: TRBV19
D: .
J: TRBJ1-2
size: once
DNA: TGTGCCAGTAGGACGACCGGGACACCCTATGGCTACACCTTC
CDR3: CASRTTGTPYGYTF

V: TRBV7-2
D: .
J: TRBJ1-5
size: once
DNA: TGTGCCAGCAGCTCGAGGGGGGATCAGCCCCAGCATTTT
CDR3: CASSSRGDQPQHF

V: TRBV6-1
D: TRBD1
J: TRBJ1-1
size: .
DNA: TGTGCCAGCAGTAAGGGGACAGGGGAAGGCACTGAAGCTTTCTTT
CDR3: CASSKGTGEGTEAFF

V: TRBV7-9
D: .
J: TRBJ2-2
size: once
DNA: TGTGCCAGCAGCTTTTATTCGGCAGGGGTCACCGGGGAGCTGTTTTTT
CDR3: CASSFYSAGVTGELFF

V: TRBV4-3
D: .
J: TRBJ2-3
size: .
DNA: TGCGCCAGCAGCCAGTCCAGGGGGGGCGGGCCGGATACGCAGTATTTT
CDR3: CASSQSRGGGPDTQYF

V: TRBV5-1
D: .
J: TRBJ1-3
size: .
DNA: TGCGCCAGCAGCTTGGATGGGGGCATCGGAAACACCATATATTTT
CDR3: CASSLDGGIGNTIYF

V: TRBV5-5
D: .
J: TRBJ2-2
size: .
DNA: TGTGCCAGCAGCCCGGGAGCTTGGAGTCCCGGGGAGCTGTTTTTT
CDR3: CASSPGAWSPGELFF

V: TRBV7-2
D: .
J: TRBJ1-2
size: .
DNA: TGTGCCAGCAGCTACCAGGGGCGTCGGGGCTACACCTTC
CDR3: CASSYQGRRGYTF

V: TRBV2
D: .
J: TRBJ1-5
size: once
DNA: TGTGCCAGCAGTGACGTAGGCTTTGGGAGGGGAGAAAATCAGCCCCAGCATTTT
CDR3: CASSDVGFGRGENQPQHF

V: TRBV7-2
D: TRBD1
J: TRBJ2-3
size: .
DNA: TGTGCCAGCAGCTTCCGGACAGGGGGAGGCCTAGATACGCAGTATTTT
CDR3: CASSFRTGGGLDTQYF

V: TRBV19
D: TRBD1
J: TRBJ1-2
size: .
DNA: TGTGCCACAACAGGGGGCGCTTCTAACTATGGCTACACCTTC
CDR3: CATTGGASNYGYTF

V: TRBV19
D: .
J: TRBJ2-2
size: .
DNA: TGTGCCACCCCCGGGGCGGGCCCCGGAAACACCGGGGAGCTGTTTTTT
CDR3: CATPGAGPGNTGELFF

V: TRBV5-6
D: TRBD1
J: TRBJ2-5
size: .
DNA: TGTGCCAGCGGACTCGGGACAGGGCCTCAAGAGACCCAGTACTTC
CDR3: CASGLGTGPQETQYF

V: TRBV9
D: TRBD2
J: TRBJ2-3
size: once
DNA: TGTGCCAGCAGCGTAGGGGTAAGGGGCGGGAGAAGCACAGATACGCAGTATTTT
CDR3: CASSVGVRGGRSTDTQYF

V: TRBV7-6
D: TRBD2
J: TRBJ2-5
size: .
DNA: TGTGCCAGCAGCGCCGTACTAGCGGGGGGCGGGGAGACCCAGTACTTC
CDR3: CASSAVLAGGGETQYF

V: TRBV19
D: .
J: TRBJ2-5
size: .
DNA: TGTGCCAGTAGCCTAGACGGAACGGTCCAAGAGACCCAGTACTTC
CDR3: CASSLDGTVQETQYF

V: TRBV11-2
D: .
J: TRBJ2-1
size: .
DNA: TGTGCCAGCAGCATCCCCGACAATGAGCAGTTCTTC
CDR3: CASSIPDNEQFF

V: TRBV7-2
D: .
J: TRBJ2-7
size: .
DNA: TGTGCCAGCAGCTTAGATAAGGGTTCTCACTACGAGCAGTACTTC
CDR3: CASSLDKGSHYEQYF

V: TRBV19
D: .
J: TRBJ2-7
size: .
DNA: TGTGCCAGTAGTATGGGGCAGGGGCTCGAGCAGTACTTC
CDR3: CASSMGQGLEQYF

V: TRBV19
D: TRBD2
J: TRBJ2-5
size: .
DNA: TGTGCCAGTAGTCTAACTAGCGGGAGAGGAGTACAAGAGACCCAGTACTTC
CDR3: CASSLTSGRGVQETQYF

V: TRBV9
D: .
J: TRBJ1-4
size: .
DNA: TGTGCCAGCAGCGTAGCTCTTGCAACTAATGAAAAACTGTTTTTT
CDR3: CASSVALATNEKLFF

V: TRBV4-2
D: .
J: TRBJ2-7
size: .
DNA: TGTGCCAGCAGCCCGATCCCAGGAGAGCGCTACGAGCAGTACTTC
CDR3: CASSPIPGERYEQYF

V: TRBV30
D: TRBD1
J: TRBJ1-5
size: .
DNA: TGTGCCTGGACGAGACAGGGATTTAGCAATCAGCCCCAGCATTTT
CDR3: CAWTRQGFSNQPQHF

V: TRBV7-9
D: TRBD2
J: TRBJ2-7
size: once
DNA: TGTGCCAGCAGCTGGACTAGGGCCCCCTACGAGCAGTACTTC
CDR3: CASSWTRAPYEQYF

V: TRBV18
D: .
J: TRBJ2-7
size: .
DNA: TGTGCCAGTTCGGGACGGCGAAGGGACGACTCCTACGAGCAGTACTTC
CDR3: CASSGRRRDDSYEQYF

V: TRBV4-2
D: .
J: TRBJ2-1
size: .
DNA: TGTGCCAGCAGCCAAGATACGGGGCGGGAGCAGTTCTTC
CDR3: CASSQDTGREQFF